Here is one T cell receptor beta chain with its context. The antigen is not known. A much larger clonotype is one base distant, so this may be a read error. This sample was taken from a study of beta chain features in type 1 diabetes. Whole-study findings and limits: Significant though moderate, a shortening of TCRB CDR3s appeared in all four CD4+ subsets of Type 1 diabetes patients. Reduced insertions and increased deletions marked VDJ junctions in type 1 diabetes patients.

The whole isolated RNA underwent reverse transcription, so sequencing captured expressed TCRB transcripts. TCRdb keeps only in-frame clones here, not all; method: immunoSEQ multiplex PCR. This sample yields around 130,000 clones, of which around 17% are seen a single time; 2% to 3% belongs to the top ten. CDR3 size: 13 residues. Germline V lookup: CDR1 MDHEN, CDR2 SYDVKM. Trimming removed 3 bases from V and 1 base from J, with 5 bases in between. Sequencing used central memory CD4+ T cells from blood. This chain uses TRBV28 with TRBJ2-3; D unresolved. The sequence came from a young man with type 1 diabetes. The CDR3 bases are TGTGCCAGCAGTTTCCAGGGCACAGATACGCAGTATTTT. Amino acids: CASSFQGTDTQYF.